The entry below gives a single TCR beta chain sequence along with its context. Antigen specificity is unknown. Given a much more abundant clone one base away, this may be a read error. Genomic DNA acted as the template from which TCR beta VDJ combination and CDR3 sequence profiling were carried out. TCRdb re-called the reads through MiXCR, storing one row per CDR3 protein. The sample consists of 200,000 to 250,000 distinct CDR3 sequences, roughly 50% of them appearing once. The CDR3 runs 15 residues. This record belongs to a study of CD8+CD57+ T cells in acquired aplastic anemia. Study results and limitations: No significant difference in CD8+ Simpson's diversity was found between patients and controls.

For sequencing, patients were chosen who had shown expansion of CD8+CD57+ cells by flow cytometry. Diagnosis of severe acquired aplastic anemia applied to all patients. By the time of blood sampling, patients had still received no therapy. This receptor was obtained from a human donor with aplastic anemia. The chain has TRBV12-3 or TRBV12-4 and TRBJ2-1; 7 bases map to TRBD2. Material: sorted CD4+, CD8+, or CD8+CD57+ T cells (not recorded which) from PBMCs. The DNA of the CDR3 is TGTGCCAGCAGTTCTAGGGGCGGGGGTCGGAATGAGCAGCTCTTC. The encoded protein is CASSSRGGGRNEQLF.